Below are 9 T cell receptor beta chains sequenced from a single sample in a study of shared clonotypes between healthy human individuals. Sequenced by immunoSEQ multiplex PCR; TCRdb stores in-frame clones only, minus some. Here the sample spans roughly 1.4 million clones, about 98.5% being singletons. Specimen: naive CD4+ T cells sorted from blood. Described subset: CD45RA+ positively selected. Receptor source: a man under 40 in good health.

This chain joins TRBV6-1 and TRBJ2-4, with 8 bases that match TRBD1. Germline V gene sequence: CDR1 MNHNS, CDR2 SASEGT. With V trimmed by 2 bases and J by 0 bases, 6 bases remained unmatched. The CDR3 is 17 residues long. CDR3 protein: CASSESGGILAKNIQYF. Written as DNA, the CDR3 is TGTGCCAGCAGTGAATCAGGGGGCATACTAGCCAAAAACATTCAGTACTTC.

The chain links TRBV27 to TRBJ2-7; 8 bases are shared with TRBD2. The germline V gene has CDR1 MNHEY and CDR2 SMNVEV (reference sequence). The CDR3 is 12 residues long. CDR3: CASGALSYEQYF. CDR3 sequence (DNA): TGTGCTAGCGGGGCGTTATCCTACGAGCAGTACTTC.

The chain recombines TRBV5-1 with TRBJ2-7; the match to TRBD2 covers 12 bases. Germline CDR1 reads SGHRS; CDR2 reads YFSETQ. The junction had 8 bases not matched to a gene; V was cut back by 3 bases and J by 4 bases. The CDR3 spans 16 residues. The CDR3 nucleotides are TGCGCCAGCAGCTACCGACTAGCGGGAGAGATATACGAGCAGTACTTC. Translated: CASSYRLAGEIYEQYF.

This rearrangement joins TRBV28 to TRBJ2-3; D is unclear. The V gene's germline CDR1 is MDHEN and CDR2 SYDVKM. The V end was cut by 1 base, the J end by 8 bases, with 4 bases between. The CDR3 spans 11 residues. Here the CDR3 DNA reads TGTGCCAGCAGTTTATTTGGTACGCAGTATTTT. Translation: CASSLFGTQYF. Based on the CDR3 plus reference TRBV28 and TRBJ2-3, the full variable domain is DVKVTQSSRYLVKRTGEKVFLECVQDMDHENMFWYRQDPGLGLRLIYFSYDVKMKEKGDIPEGYSVSREKKERFSLILESASTNQTSMYLCASSLFGTQYFGPGTRLTVL.

The J gene is TRBJ2-3, the V gene TRBV5-8; tentative D call: TRBD2 (6 bases). V gave up 4 bases and J gave up 2 bases, with 11 bases separating them. CDR3 length: 14 residues. Germline CDR1 is SGHTS and CDR2 is YDEGEE. The CDR3 DNA reads TGTGCCAGCAGCGTAGGAGGGTTCACAGATACGCAGTATTTT. The encoded protein is CASSVGGFTDTQYF.

With respect to this clone: The same CDR3 is also encoded by other DNA sequences in this sample. The V gene is TRBV7-2, the J gene TRBJ2-7, with 10 positions matching TRBD2. Unmatched junction bases numbered 6, after V lost 6 bases and J lost 4 bases. The germline gives CDR1 SGHTA, CDR2 FQGNSA. The CDR3 consists of 14 residues. This chain's CDR3 is CASSLAGVLYEQYF. For the CDR3, the DNA is TGTGCCAGCAGTCTAGCGGGAGTATTGTACGAGCAGTACTTC. Complete variable domain (other parts from reference TRBV7-2 and TRBJ2-7): GAGVSQSPSNKVTEKGKDVELRCDPISGHTALYWYRQSLGQGLEFLIYFQGNSAPDKSGLPSDRFSAERTGGSVSTLTIQRTQQEDSAVYLCASSLAGVLYEQYFGPGTRLTVT.

The chain uses TRBV27 and TRBJ1-5, with TRBD1 as a possible D gene (6 bases). The CDR3 length is 19 residues. Germline V CDR1 and CDR2: MNHEY, SMNVEV (reference sequence). V was shortened by 5 bases and J by 0 bases, with 23 bases between the two germline ends. The CDR3 DNA reads as TGTGCCAGCAGTCCGACAGGCCCTGTCGGGGGATATAGCAATCAGCCCCAGCATTTT. Translating gives CASSPTGPVGGYSNQPQHF.

V is TRBV6-5 and J is TRBJ1-3, with D possibly TRBD1 on 6 matching bases. The CDR3 extends over 14 amino acids. Trimming took 6 bases from V and 0 from J, leaving 9 bases between them. Per germline, CDR1 MNHEY and CDR2 SVGAGI. The CDR3 nucleotides are TGTGCCAGCAGCACAGGGTTCTCTGGAAACACCATATATTTT. Encoded protein: CASSTGFSGNTIYF.

V is TRBV5-4 and J is TRBJ2-5; tentatively, D is TRBD2 (6 bases). The CDR3 has 15 residues. Per the germline V gene, CDR1 is SGHNT and CDR2 is YYREEE (reference sequence). Trimming took off 7 bases at V and 1 base at J, with 17 bases between the two ends. This chain's CDR3 is CASSGSVTLQETQYF. CDR3 DNA sequence: TGTGCCAGCTCCGGGAGTGTTACCCTCCAAGAGACCCAGTACTTC.